The entry that follows covers one TCR beta chain sequence. MiXCR was run by TCRdb on the RACE reads, yielding one entry per CDR3 protein. The sample records over 65,000 distinct CDR3 sequences, 11% being singletons. The sample originates from a study of human T cells and chemical hapten exposure. Specified time point: patch test 2, 6 weeks after DPC sensitization. The treatment denotes: therapeutic diphenylcyclopropenone sensitization with weekly scalp DPC. Sequences were derived from whole blood, sampled in connection with sensitization to the hapten diphenylcyclopropenone (DPC). The clonotype originates from a man aged 18 to 30 with alopecia areata. Some clones in this sample may be carry-over from other donors' samples.

The CDR3 sequence: CASSEFGGGLTDTQYF. The CDR3 DNA is TGTGCCAGCAGTGAATTTGGCGGGGGGTTAACAGATACGCAGTATTTT. The chain uses TRBV25-1 and TRBJ2-3; 8 nucleotides line up with TRBD2. This CDR3 contains 16 residues. Germline V gene lookup returns CDR1 MGHDK and CDR2 SYGVNS. Trimming removed 1 base from V and 3 bases from J; junction bases left unmatched: 6.